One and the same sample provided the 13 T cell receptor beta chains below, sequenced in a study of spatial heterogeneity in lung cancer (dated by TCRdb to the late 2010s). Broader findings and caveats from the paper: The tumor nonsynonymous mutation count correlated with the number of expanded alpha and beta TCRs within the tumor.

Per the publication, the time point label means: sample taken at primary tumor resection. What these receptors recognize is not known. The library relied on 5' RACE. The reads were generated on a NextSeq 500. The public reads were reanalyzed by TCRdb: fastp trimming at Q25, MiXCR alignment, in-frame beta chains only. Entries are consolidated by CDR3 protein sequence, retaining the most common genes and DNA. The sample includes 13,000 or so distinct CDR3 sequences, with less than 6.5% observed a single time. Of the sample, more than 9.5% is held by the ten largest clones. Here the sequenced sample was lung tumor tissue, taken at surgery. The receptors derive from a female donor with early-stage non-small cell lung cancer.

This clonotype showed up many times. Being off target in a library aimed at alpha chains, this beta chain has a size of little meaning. CDR3 sequence reads: CASSFSAGQVKELFF. CDR3 in DNA: TGTGCCAGCAGTTTTAGCGCGGGACAGGTTAAGGAGCTGTTTTTT. V and J are TRBV12-3 or TRBV12-4 and TRBJ2-2; TRBD1 matches 8 bases. V was pared by 3 bases and J by 10 bases, with 10 bases of the junction left unmatched. The CDR3 sequence is 15 residues long.

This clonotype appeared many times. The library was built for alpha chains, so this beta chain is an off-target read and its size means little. In nucleotides, the CDR3 is TGTGCCACCAAAGCGGCGGCCAGCACAGATACGCAGTATTTT. Protein: CATKAAASTDTQYF. The chain recombines TRBV21-1 with TRBJ2-3; the D call TRBD2 from the table was never checked on the DNA. TRBV21-1 is classified as a pseudogene. The CDR3 covers 14 residues.

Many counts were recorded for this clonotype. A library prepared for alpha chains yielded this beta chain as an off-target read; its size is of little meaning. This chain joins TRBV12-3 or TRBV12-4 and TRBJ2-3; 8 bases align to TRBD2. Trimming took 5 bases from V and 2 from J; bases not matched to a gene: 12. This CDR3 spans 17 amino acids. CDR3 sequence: CASSPPEGSGNTDTQYF. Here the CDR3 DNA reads TGTGCCAGCAGTCCGCCCGAGGGTAGCGGGAACACAGATACGCAGTATTTT.

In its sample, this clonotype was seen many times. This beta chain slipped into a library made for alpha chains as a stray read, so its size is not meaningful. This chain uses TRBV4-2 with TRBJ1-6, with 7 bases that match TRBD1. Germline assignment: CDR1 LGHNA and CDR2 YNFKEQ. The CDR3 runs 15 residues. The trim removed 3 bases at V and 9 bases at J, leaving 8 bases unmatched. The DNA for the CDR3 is TGTGCCAGCAGCCATAAAGACAGGGTCCTTTCACCCCTCCACTTT. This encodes CASSHKDRVLSPLHF.

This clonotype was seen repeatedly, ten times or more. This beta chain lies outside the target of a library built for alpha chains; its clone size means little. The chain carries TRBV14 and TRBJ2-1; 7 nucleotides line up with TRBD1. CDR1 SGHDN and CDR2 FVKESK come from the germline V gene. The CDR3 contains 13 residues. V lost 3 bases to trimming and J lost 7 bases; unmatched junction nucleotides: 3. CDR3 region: CASSQMTGNEQFF. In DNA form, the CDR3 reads TGTGCCAGCAGCCAGATGACAGGGAATGAGCAGTTCTTC.

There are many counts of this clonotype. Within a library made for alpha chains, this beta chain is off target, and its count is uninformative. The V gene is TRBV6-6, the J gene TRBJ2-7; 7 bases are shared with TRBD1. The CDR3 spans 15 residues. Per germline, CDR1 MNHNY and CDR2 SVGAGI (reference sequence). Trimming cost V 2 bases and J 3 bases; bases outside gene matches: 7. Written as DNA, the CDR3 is TGTGCCAGCAGTTACCCGGCAGGGGGAATCTACGAGCAGTACTTC. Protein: CASSYPAGGIYEQYF.

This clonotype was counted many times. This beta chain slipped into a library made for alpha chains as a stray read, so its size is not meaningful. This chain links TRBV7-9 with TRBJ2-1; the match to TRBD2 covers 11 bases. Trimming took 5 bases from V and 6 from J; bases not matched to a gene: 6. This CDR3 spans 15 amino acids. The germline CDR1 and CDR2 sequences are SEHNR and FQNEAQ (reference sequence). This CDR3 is CASSLTSGGLNEQFF. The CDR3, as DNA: TGTGCCAGCAGCCTAACTAGCGGGGGACTCAATGAGCAGTTCTTC.

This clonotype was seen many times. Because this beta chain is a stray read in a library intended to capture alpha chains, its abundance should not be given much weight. The CDR3 sequence: CASSLAGGRNEQFF. CDR3 nucleotides: TGTGCCAGCAGCTTAGCGGGGGGGCGGAATGAGCAGTTCTTC. The V and J genes are TRBV7-9 and TRBJ2-1; D perhaps matches TRBD2 (7 bases). The CDR3 totals 14 residues. With 0 bases removed from V and 7 bases from J, the gap between germline ends came to 10 bases. Germline CDR1 and CDR2: SEHNR and FQNEAQ (reference sequence).

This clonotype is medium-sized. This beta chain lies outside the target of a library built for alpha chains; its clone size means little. The CDR3 protein is CASAEAGPGGQFF. CDR3 nucleotide sequence: TGTGCTAGTGCCGAAGCGGGGCCCGGGGGGCAGTTCTTC. The chain couples TRBV12-5 to TRBJ2-1, with 7 bases lining up with TRBD2. Trimming took 7 bases from V and 12 from J; bases not matched to a gene: 12. The CDR3 sequence is 13 residues long. The germline gives CDR1 LGHNT, CDR2 FRNRAP.

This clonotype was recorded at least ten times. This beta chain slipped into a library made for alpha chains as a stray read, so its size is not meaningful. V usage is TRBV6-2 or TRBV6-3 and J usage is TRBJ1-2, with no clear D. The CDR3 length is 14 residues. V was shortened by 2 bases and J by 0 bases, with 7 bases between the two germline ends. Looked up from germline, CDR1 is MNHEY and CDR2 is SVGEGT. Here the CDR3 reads CASSYQPANYGYTF. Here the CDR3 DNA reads TGTGCCAGCAGTTACCAGCCAGCTAACTATGGCTACACCTTC.

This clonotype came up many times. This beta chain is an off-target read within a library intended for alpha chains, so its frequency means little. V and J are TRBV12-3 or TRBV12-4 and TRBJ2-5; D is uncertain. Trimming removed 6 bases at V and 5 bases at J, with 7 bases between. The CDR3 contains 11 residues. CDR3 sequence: CASRLGETQYF. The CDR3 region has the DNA TGTGCCAGCAGGCTCGGGGAGACCCAGTACTTC.

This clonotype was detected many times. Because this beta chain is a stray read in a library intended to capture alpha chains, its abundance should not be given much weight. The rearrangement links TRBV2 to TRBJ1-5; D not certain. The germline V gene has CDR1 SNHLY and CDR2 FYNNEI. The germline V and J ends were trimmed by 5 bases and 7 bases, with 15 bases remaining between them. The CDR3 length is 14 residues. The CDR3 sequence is CASSLGRRRQPQHF. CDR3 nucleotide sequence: TGTGCCAGCAGTCTGGGAAGGCGAAGGCAGCCCCAGCATTTT.

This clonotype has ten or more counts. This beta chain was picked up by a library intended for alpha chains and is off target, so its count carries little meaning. The CDR3: CASSQERSGGTGELFF. The CDR3 DNA reads as TGCGCCAGCAGCCAAGAGCGTAGCGGGGGGACCGGGGAGCTGTTTTTT. V is TRBV4-3 and J is TRBJ2-2; the match to TRBD2 covers 10 bases. The CDR3 is 16 amino acids. Trimming cost V 0 bases and J 5 bases; bases outside gene matches: 3. The germline gives CDR1 LGHNA, CDR2 YSLEER.